This TCR beta chain appears in the sequencing data of a study of blood T cell repertoires in COVID-19. Produced via immunoSEQ multiplex PCR; TCRdb's table is partial and in-frame only. The top ten hold less than 3.5% of the sample, which has roughly 350,000 clones, around 90% seen once. Trimming stripped 3 bases from V and 8 bases from J, with 12 bases between. The CDR3 runs to 13 residues. The V gene's germline CDR1 is KGHDR and CDR2 SFDVKD. The rearrangement links TRBV24-1 to TRBJ1-2; D call uncertain. Material: peripheral blood. This clonotype originated in a woman between 18 and 29 years old who had recovered from COVID-19. The CDR3 protein is CATSDGGPRGYTF. In DNA, the CDR3 is TGTGCCACCAGTGATGGAGGACCAAGGGGCTACACCTTC.